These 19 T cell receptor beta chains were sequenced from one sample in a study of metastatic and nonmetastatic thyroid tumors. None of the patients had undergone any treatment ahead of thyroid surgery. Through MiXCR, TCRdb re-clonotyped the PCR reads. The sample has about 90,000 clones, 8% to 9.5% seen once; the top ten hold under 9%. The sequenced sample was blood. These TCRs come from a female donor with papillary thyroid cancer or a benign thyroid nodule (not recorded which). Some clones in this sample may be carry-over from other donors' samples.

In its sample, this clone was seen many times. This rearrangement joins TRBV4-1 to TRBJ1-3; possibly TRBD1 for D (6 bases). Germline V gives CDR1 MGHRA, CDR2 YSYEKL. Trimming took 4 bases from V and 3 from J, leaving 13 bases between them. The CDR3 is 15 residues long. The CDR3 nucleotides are TGCGCCAGCAGCCTCGGAGGGGGTGGTGGAAACACCATATATTTT. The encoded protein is CASSLGGGGGNTIYF.

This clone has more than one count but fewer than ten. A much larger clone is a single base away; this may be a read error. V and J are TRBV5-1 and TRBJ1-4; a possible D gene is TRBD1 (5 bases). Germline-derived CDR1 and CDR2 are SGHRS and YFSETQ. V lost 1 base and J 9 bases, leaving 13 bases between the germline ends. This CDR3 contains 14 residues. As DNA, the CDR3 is TGCGCCAGCAGCTTGTCTGGGGCGACGAAAAAACTGTTTTTT. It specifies CASSLSGATKKLFF.

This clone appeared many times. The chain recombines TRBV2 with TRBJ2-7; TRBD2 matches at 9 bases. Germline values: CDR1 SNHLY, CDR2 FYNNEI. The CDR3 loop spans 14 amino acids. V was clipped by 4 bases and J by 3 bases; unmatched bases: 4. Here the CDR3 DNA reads TGTGCCAGCAGTGTGGCGGGGGGGCGCTACGAGCAGTACTTC. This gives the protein CASSVAGGRYEQYF.

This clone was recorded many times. The CDR3 DNA sequence: TGTGCCAGCAGTTACCCCCAGGGGAGGGGGCTCTACGAGCAGTACTTC. It specifies CASSYPQGRGLYEQYF. This sequence joins TRBV6-6 and TRBJ2-7, with D perhaps matching TRBD1 or TRBD2 (7 bases each). Trimming left V 2 bases short and J 3 bases short, with 17 bases between. Germline V gene lookup returns CDR1 MNHNY and CDR2 SVGAGI (reference sequence). The CDR3 spans 16 residues.

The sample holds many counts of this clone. In DNA, the CDR3 is TGCGCCAGCCGGAGGCTTACGACGAACACTGAAGCTTTCTTT. Amino acid sequence: CASRRLTTNTEAFF. This sequence joins TRBV5-1 and TRBJ1-1; no clear D gene. This CDR3 is built from 14 residues. Trimming left V 7 bases short and J 1 base short, with 14 bases between. The V gene's germline CDR1 is SGHRS and CDR2 YFSETQ.

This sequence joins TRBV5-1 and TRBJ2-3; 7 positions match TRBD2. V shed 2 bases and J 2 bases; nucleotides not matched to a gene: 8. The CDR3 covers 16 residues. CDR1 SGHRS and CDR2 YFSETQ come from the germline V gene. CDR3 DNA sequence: TGCGCCAGCAGCTTAGACCAGCGGGAACTCACAGATACGCAGTATTTT. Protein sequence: CASSLDQRELTDTQYF.

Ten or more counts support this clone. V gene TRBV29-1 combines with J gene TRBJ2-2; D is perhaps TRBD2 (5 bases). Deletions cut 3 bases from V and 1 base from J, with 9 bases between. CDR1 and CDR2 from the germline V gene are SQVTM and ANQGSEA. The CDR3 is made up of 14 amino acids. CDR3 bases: TGCAGCGTTGATCCACGGGGGAACACCGGGGAGCTGTTTTTT. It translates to CSVDPRGNTGELFF.

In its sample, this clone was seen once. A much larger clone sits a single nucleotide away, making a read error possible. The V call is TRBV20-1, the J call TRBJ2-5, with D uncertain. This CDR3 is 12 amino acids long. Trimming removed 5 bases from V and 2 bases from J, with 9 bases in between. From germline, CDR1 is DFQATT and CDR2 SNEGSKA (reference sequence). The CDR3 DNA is TGCAGTGCTCGGTGGTGGCAAGAGACCCAGTACTTC. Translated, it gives CSARWWQETQYF.

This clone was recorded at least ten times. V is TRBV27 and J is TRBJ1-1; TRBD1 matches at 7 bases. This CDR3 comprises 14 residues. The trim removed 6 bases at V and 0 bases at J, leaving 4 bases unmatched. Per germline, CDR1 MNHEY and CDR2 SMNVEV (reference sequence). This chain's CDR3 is CASRRGQLNTEAFF. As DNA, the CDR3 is TGTGCCAGCAGGCGGGGACAGTTGAACACTGAAGCTTTCTTT.

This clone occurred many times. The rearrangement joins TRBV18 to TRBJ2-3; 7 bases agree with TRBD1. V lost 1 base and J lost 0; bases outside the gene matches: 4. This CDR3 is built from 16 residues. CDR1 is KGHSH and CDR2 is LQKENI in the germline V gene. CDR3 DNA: TGTGCCAGCTCACCACTAGGACAGGATAGCACAGATACGCAGTATTTT. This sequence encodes CASSPLGQDSTDTQYF.

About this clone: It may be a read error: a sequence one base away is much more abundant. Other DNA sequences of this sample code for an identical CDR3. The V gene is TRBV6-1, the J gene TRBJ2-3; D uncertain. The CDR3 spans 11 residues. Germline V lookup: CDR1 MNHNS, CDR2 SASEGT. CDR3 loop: CASSEGYTQYF. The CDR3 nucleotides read TGTGCCAGCAGTGAGGGTTATACTCAGTATTTT.

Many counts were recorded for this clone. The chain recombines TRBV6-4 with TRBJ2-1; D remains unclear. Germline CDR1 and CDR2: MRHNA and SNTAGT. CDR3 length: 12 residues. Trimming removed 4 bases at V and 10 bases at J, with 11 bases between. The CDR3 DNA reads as TGTGCCAGCAGTGGAGAAGGTCGGGAGCAGTTCTTC. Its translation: CASSGEGREQFF.

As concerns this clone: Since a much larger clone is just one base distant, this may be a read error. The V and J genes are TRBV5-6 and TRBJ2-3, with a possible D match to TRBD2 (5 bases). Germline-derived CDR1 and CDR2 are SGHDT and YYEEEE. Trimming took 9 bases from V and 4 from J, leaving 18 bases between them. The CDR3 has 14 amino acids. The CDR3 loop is CAISRQGGADTQYF. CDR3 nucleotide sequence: TGTGCCATCAGTCGTCAAGGAGGAGCAGATACGCAGTATTTT.

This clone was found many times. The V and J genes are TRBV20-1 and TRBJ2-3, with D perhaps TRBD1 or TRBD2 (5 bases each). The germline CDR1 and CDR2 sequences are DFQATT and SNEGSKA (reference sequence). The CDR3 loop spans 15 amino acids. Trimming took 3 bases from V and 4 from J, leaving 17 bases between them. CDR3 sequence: CSASLRGAGADTQYF. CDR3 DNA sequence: TGCAGTGCTAGTCTAAGGGGCGCGGGTGCAGATACGCAGTATTTT.

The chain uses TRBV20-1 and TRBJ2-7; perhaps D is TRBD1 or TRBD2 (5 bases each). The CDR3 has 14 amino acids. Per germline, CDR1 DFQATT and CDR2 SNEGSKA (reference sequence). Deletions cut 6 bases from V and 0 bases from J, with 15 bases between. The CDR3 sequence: CSAGRDGDSYEQYF. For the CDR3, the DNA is TGCAGTGCCGGCCGGGACGGCGACTCCTACGAGCAGTACTTC.

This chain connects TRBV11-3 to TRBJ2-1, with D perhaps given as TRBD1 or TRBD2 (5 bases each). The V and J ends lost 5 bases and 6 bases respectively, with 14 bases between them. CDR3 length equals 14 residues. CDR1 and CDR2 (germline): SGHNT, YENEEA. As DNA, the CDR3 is TGTGCCAGCAGCCTCCCGGGGCGCATCAATGAGCAGTTCTTC. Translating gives CASSLPGRINEQFF.

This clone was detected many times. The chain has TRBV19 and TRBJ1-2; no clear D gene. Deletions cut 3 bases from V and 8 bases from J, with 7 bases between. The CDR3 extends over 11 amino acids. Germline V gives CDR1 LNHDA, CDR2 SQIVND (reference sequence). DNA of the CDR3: TGTGCCAGTAGTATTGGGGAAGGCTACACCTTC. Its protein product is CASSIGEGYTF.

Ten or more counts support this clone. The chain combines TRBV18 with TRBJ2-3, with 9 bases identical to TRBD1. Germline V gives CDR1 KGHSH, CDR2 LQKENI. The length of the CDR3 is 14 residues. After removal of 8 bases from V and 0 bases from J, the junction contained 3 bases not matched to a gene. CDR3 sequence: CASGGQGSTDTQYF. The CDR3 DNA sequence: TGTGCCAGCGGCGGACAGGGGAGCACAGATACGCAGTATTTT.

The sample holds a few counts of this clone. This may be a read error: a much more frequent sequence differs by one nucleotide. CDR3 bases: TGTGCCAGCAGTCTACCGGGACAGGGAAAAATTCAGTACTTC. It specifies CASSLPGQGKIQYF. The gene calls are TRBV28 and TRBJ2-4, with 9 bases lining up with TRBD1. Germline-derived CDR1 and CDR2 are MDHEN and SYDVKM. The J segment lost 10 bases and the V segment lost 5 bases, leaving 9 bases of the junction unmatched. This CDR3 spans 14 amino acids.